There are a few counts of the clone carrying this TCR beta chain. The data derive from a study of blood T cells in healthy people across ages. A second roughly 6 to 12 cycle PCR used barcoded and J-beta primers. TCRdb called the 5' RACE reads again in MiXCR, with one record for every CDR3 protein. This table holds 950,000 to 1,200,000 distinct CDR3 sequences, around two fifths found once. Germline loops: CDR1 DFQATT, CDR2 SNEGSKA (reference sequence). The J segment lost 8 bases and the V segment lost 6 bases, leaving 7 bases of the junction unmatched. This CDR3 region has 12 residues. The origin of this receptor is a man aged 18 to 35 in good health. What was sequenced was blood. The chain employs TRBV20-1 and TRBJ1-2; 9 bases line up with TRBD1. The CDR3 spells CSATGTGWGYTF. The CDR3 DNA sequence: TGCAGTGCAACCGGGACAGGGTGGGGCTACACCTTC.